The sequence of this T cell receptor (beta chain) was determined in a study of blood T cell repertoires in COVID-19 (dated by TCRdb to about 2020). A note on the overall study: Samples covering the acute and convalescent phases of COVID-19 were provided by collaborators in the United States, Italy and Spain. The sample metadata nearly always contained a de-identified subject ID, COVID-19 status, age in years and sex. Subjects who had been exposed to COVID-19, were actively infected with it, or had recovered from it provided the deeply sampled blood TCRbeta repertoires that made up the dataset. Samples were obtained from the ongoing ImmuneRACE study (first 160 participants) and from approximately 1,200 subjects provided by 6 global collaborators. A freely available public database, intended as a resource for researchers studying the immune response to SARS-CoV-2, is where the repertoires were released. HLA class I and class II types, where available, came from metadata supplied by the sample provider rather than from assay-based typing. The prospective study material was composed of cDNA or gDNA derived from T cells, B-cell-depleted T cells, or PBMCs. What the study reported, not specific to this receptor: Clinical and demographic metadata were provided uncurated, with the amount varying by source and participant.

Trimming takes 0 bases off V and 6 bases off J; junction bases not matched to a gene: 4. The CDR3, cysteine through phenylalanine, is 16 amino acids long. The entry retains the CDR3 DNA only, 48 bases that are in frame from base 1. The germline V gene (reference sequence) specifies LGHDT as CDR1 and YNNKEL as CDR2. TCRbeta CDR3 regions were amplified from genomic DNA by means of the immunoSEQ Assay, a bias-controlled multiplex PCR. Per the authors' processing: Nucleated cell counts per sample were estimated from amplification of reference gene primers within the assay. To quantify the absolute abundance of each unique TCRbeta CDR3 rearrangement, sequence reads were collapsed and filtered. For each sample, productive Simpson clonality was calculated as the square root of Simpson's diversity index over productive rearrangements. Here the immuneACCESS table is served through TCRdb, limited to in-frame sequences with V and J called. Missing clones are a known gap in these copies; in checked studies unresolved V genes cover under half, and the rest lacks a known reason. V and J calls and clone size come straight from that table; D and trimming were deduced from the DNA. This sample is represented by roughly 74,000 clones; 88% of them were singletons. Approximately 1.9% of the sample is taken by the ten largest.

Collaborating institutions collected whole blood in K2EDTA tubes following their own protocols. For TCRbeta analysis, collaborator samples were shipped as frozen whole blood, as isolated PBMCs, or as DNA extracted from either sample type. In regard to this clone: Its specific antigen is unknown. Base quality data are lacking; no much larger clone is found one base away.

The specimen sequenced was peripheral blood. This sequence originates from a woman of 80 years or more with active or convalescent COVID-19. The sequence links TRBV3-1 (or the pseudogene TRBV3-2) to TRBJ2-1; 11 of the junction bases match TRBD2. This receptor carries the CDR3 CASSQDGLAGTNEQFF. The nucleotides read TGTGCCAGCAGCCAAGATGGACTAGCGGGCACCAATGAGCAGTTCTTC.